This TCR beta chain was found in a study of blood T cell repertoires in COVID-19. The protocol was immunoSEQ multiplex PCR, while the TCRdb copy is restricted to in-frame clones and leaves out a portion. Of about 340,000 clones listed, 65% to 90% are singletons. In germline, CDR1 is MNHNS, CDR2 SASEGT. V lost 3 bases and J 3 bases, leaving 11 bases between the germline ends. The CDR3 extends over 14 amino acids. The specimen sequenced was PBMCs or T cells enriched from blood (not recorded which). This chain connects TRBV6-1 to TRBJ1-2; no definite D call. The sequence came from a woman aged 40 to 50 with acute COVID-19. The chain's CDR3 is CASSDVWSHYGYTF. Written as DNA, the CDR3 is TGTGCCAGCAGTGACGTCTGGAGTCACTATGGCTACACCTTC.